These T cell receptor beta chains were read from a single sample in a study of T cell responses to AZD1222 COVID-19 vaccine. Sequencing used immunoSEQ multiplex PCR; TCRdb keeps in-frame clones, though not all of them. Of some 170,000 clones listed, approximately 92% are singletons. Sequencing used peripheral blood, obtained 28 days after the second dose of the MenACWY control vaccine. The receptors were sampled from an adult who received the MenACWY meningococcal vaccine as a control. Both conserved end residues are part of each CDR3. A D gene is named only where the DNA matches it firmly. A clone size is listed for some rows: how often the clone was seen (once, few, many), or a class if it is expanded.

cdr3_aa: CASSLTGTSGGAQYF
cdr3_nt: TGTGCCAGCAGTCTAACCGGGACTAGCGGGGGGGCCCAGTACTTC
d_call: TRBD2
j_call: TRBJ2-5
v_call: TRBV6-5
cdr3_length: 15
clone_size: few

cdr3_aa: CASDRTGNNSPLHF
cdr3_nt: TGTGCCAGCGATAGGACAGGGAACAATTCACCCCTCCACTTT
d_call: TRBD1
j_call: TRBJ1-6
v_call: TRBV27
cdr3_length: 14
clone_size: few

cdr3_aa: CAAVLNTEAFF
cdr3_nt: TGTGCAGCGGTATTGAACACTGAAGCTTTCTTT
d_call: .
j_call: TRBJ1-1
v_call: TRBV6-5
cdr3_length: 11
clone_size: .

cdr3_aa: CASSLSRFADRGNTIYF
cdr3_nt: TGTGCCAGCAGCTTGAGTAGGTTTGCGGACAGAGGAAACACCATATATTTT
d_call: .
j_call: TRBJ1-3
v_call: TRBV5-5
cdr3_length: 17
clone_size: .

cdr3_aa: CASTGDSNYGYTF
cdr3_nt: TGTGCCAGCACAGGGGATTCTAACTATGGCTACACCTTC
d_call: .
j_call: TRBJ1-2
v_call: TRBV6-6
cdr3_length: 13
clone_size: .

cdr3_aa: CASRPAPGSGANVLTF
cdr3_nt: TGTGCCAGCAGACCTGCCCCAGGGTCTGGGGCCAACGTCCTGACTTTC
d_call: .
j_call: TRBJ2-6
v_call: TRBV11-1
cdr3_length: 16
clone_size: .

cdr3_aa: CASSHQGQARAFF
cdr3_nt: TGTGCCAGCAGCCATCAGGGACAGGCCAGAGCTTTCTTT
d_call: TRBD1
j_call: TRBJ1-1
v_call: TRBV3-1/TRBV3-2
cdr3_length: 13
clone_size: .

cdr3_aa: CAIRPPTGAYGYTF
cdr3_nt: TGTGCCATCAGGCCCCCGACAGGGGCCTATGGCTACACCTTC
d_call: TRBD1
j_call: TRBJ1-2
v_call: TRBV10-3
cdr3_length: 14
clone_size: .

cdr3_aa: CASRDRVRNYGYTF
cdr3_nt: TGTGCCAGTCGGGACAGGGTTAGGAACTATGGCTACACCTTC
d_call: TRBD1
j_call: TRBJ1-2
v_call: TRBV27
cdr3_length: 14
clone_size: once

cdr3_aa: CASSQQGPQPQHF
cdr3_nt: TGTGCCAGCAGCCAACAGGGTCCCCAGCCCCAGCATTTT
d_call: .
j_call: TRBJ1-5
v_call: TRBV21-1
cdr3_length: 13
clone_size: .

cdr3_aa: CASSPRGQMNTEAFF
cdr3_nt: TGTGCCAGCAGCCCCAGGGGACAGATGAACACTGAAGCTTTCTTT
d_call: TRBD1
j_call: TRBJ1-1
v_call: TRBV2
cdr3_length: 15
clone_size: .

cdr3_aa: CASSLLAGARNTQYF
cdr3_nt: TGTGCCAGCAGTTTACTAGCGGGGGCACGCAATACGCAGTATTTT
d_call: TRBD2
j_call: TRBJ2-3
v_call: TRBV6-5
cdr3_length: 15
clone_size: .

cdr3_aa: CASSDSLSGANVLTF
cdr3_nt: TGTGCCAGCAGCGACAGCCTCTCTGGGGCCAACGTCCTGACTTTC
d_call: .
j_call: TRBJ2-6
v_call: TRBV6-4
cdr3_length: 15
clone_size: .

cdr3_aa: CASSKEGDYGYTF
cdr3_nt: TGTGCCAGCAGTAAGGAAGGGGACTATGGCTACACCTTC
d_call: .
j_call: TRBJ1-2
v_call: TRBV6-4
cdr3_length: 13
clone_size: .

cdr3_aa: CASSLVRGYTF
cdr3_nt: TGTGCCAGCAGCTTAGTCCGTGGCTACACCTTC
d_call: .
j_call: TRBJ1-2
v_call: TRBV13
cdr3_length: 11
clone_size: few

cdr3_aa: CASSPGQGVQETQYF
cdr3_nt: TGTGCCAGCTCACCAGGACAGGGTGTACAAGAGACCCAGTACTTC
d_call: TRBD1
j_call: TRBJ2-5
v_call: TRBV18
cdr3_length: 15
clone_size: .

cdr3_aa: CASSQGRGSDGYTF
cdr3_nt: TGTGCCAGCAGCCAAGGGAGGGGGTCGGATGGCTACACCTTC
d_call: .
j_call: TRBJ1-2
v_call: TRBV4-2
cdr3_length: 14
clone_size: .

cdr3_aa: CASSLGTRDPAAGGYTF
cdr3_nt: TGTGCCAGCAGCTTGGGTACCCGCGATCCGGCTGCAGGCGGCTACACCTTC
d_call: .
j_call: TRBJ1-2
v_call: TRBV5-6
cdr3_length: 17
clone_size: .

cdr3_aa: CASSPTANTEAFF
cdr3_nt: TGTGCCAGCAGTCCGACGGCGAACACTGAAGCTTTCTTT
d_call: .
j_call: TRBJ1-1
v_call: TRBV12-3/TRBV12-4
cdr3_length: 13
clone_size: .

cdr3_aa: CASSANYMNTEAFF
cdr3_nt: TGTGCCAGCAGCGCGAACTACATGAACACTGAAGCTTTCTTT
d_call: .
j_call: TRBJ1-1
v_call: TRBV7-6
cdr3_length: 14
clone_size: .

cdr3_aa: CASSRYWGNLQETQYF
cdr3_nt: TGTGCCAGTAGCCGATACTGGGGAAACTTACAAGAGACCCAGTACTTC
d_call: .
j_call: TRBJ2-5
v_call: TRBV19
cdr3_length: 16
clone_size: .

cdr3_aa: CASSLLATNEKLFF
cdr3_nt: TGTGCCAGCAGCTTATTGGCAACTAATGAAAAACTGTTTTTT
d_call: .
j_call: TRBJ1-4
v_call: TRBV7-9
cdr3_length: 14
clone_size: once

cdr3_aa: CASSYTSGGRNEQFF
cdr3_nt: TGTGCCAGCAGTTATACTAGCGGGGGGCGCAATGAGCAGTTCTTC
d_call: TRBD2
j_call: TRBJ2-1
v_call: TRBV28
cdr3_length: 15
clone_size: .

cdr3_aa: CASSRQFQETQYF
cdr3_nt: TGTGCCAGCAGTCGACAGTTCCAAGAGACCCAGTACTTC
d_call: .
j_call: TRBJ2-5
v_call: TRBV3-1/TRBV3-2
cdr3_length: 13
clone_size: .

cdr3_aa: CASSSEGWSGGSDYGYTF
cdr3_nt: TGTGCCAGCAGCTCAGAGGGGTGGAGCGGCGGGTCGGACTATGGCTACACCTTC
d_call: .
j_call: TRBJ1-2
v_call: TRBV7-9
cdr3_length: 18
clone_size: .

cdr3_aa: CASSLDPSGGFRETQYF
cdr3_nt: TGTGCCAGCAGCTTAGACCCTAGCGGGGGGTTCAGAGAGACCCAGTACTTC
d_call: TRBD2
j_call: TRBJ2-5
v_call: TRBV7-2
cdr3_length: 17
clone_size: .

cdr3_aa: CASSEVGLGETQYF
cdr3_nt: TGTGCCAGCAGTGAAGTGGGGCTCGGGGAGACCCAGTACTTC
d_call: .
j_call: TRBJ2-5
v_call: TRBV25-1
cdr3_length: 14
clone_size: .

cdr3_aa: CASSSPRVSTEAFF
cdr3_nt: TGTGCCAGCAGCTCCCCAAGGGTGAGCACTGAAGCTTTCTTT
d_call: .
j_call: TRBJ1-1
v_call: TRBV5-4
cdr3_length: 14
clone_size: .

cdr3_aa: CASSYRGSSYNSPLHF
cdr3_nt: TGTGCCAGCAGTTACAGGGGCAGCTCCTATAATTCACCCCTCCACTTT
d_call: .
j_call: TRBJ1-6
v_call: TRBV6-5
cdr3_length: 16
clone_size: .

cdr3_aa: CASSLPGDPTGELFF
cdr3_nt: TGCGCCAGCAGCTTGCCAGGGGATCCCACCGGGGAGCTGTTTTTT
d_call: .
j_call: TRBJ2-2
v_call: TRBV5-1
cdr3_length: 15
clone_size: .

cdr3_aa: CASSQEGRGGHTDTQYF
cdr3_nt: TGCGCCAGCAGCCAAGAGGGTCGGGGGGGCCATACAGATACGCAGTATTTT
d_call: TRBD2
j_call: TRBJ2-3
v_call: TRBV4-1
cdr3_length: 17
clone_size: .

cdr3_aa: CSVAISGGASWYNEQFF
cdr3_nt: TGCAGCGTTGCCATTAGCGGGGGGGCCTCGTGGTACAATGAGCAGTTCTTC
d_call: TRBD2
j_call: TRBJ2-1
v_call: TRBV29-1
cdr3_length: 17
clone_size: .

cdr3_aa: CSVGPGQGDTEAFF
cdr3_nt: TGCAGCGTAGGGCCGGGACAGGGGGATACTGAAGCTTTCTTT
d_call: TRBD1
j_call: TRBJ1-1
v_call: TRBV29-1
cdr3_length: 14
clone_size: .

cdr3_aa: CASSQNRVGINSPLHF
cdr3_nt: TGTGCCAGCAGCCAGAACAGGGTAGGGATTAATTCACCCCTCCACTTT
d_call: .
j_call: TRBJ1-6
v_call: TRBV9
cdr3_length: 16
clone_size: .

cdr3_aa: CSVVGGSDSSYNEQFF
cdr3_nt: TGCAGCGTTGTCGGAGGGTCAGACAGCTCCTACAATGAGCAGTTCTTC
d_call: .
j_call: TRBJ2-1
v_call: TRBV29-1
cdr3_length: 16
clone_size: once

cdr3_aa: CASSQVMGYRKKLFF
cdr3_nt: TGTGCCAGCAGCCAAGTGATGGGTTATCGGAAAAAACTGTTTTTT
d_call: .
j_call: TRBJ1-4
v_call: TRBV7-8
cdr3_length: 15
clone_size: .

cdr3_aa: CASSPRGADKETQYF
cdr3_nt: TGTGCCAGCAGCCCCCGTGGGGCGGATAAAGAGACCCAGTACTTC
d_call: .
j_call: TRBJ2-5
v_call: TRBV7-9
cdr3_length: 15
clone_size: .

cdr3_aa: CASRWDREASPLHF
cdr3_nt: TGTGCCAGCCGATGGGACAGGGAGGCTTCACCCCTCCACTTT
d_call: TRBD1
j_call: TRBJ1-6
v_call: TRBV27
cdr3_length: 14
clone_size: .

cdr3_aa: CASSTHPAGERDTQYF
cdr3_nt: TGTGCCAGCAGCACCCACCCTGCGGGGGAGAGGGATACGCAGTATTTT
d_call: TRBD2
j_call: TRBJ2-3
v_call: TRBV9
cdr3_length: 16
clone_size: .

cdr3_aa: CASSHQHNYGYTF
cdr3_nt: TGCGCCAGCAGCCACCAACATAACTATGGCTACACCTTC
d_call: .
j_call: TRBJ1-2
v_call: TRBV4-1
cdr3_length: 13
clone_size: .

cdr3_aa: CASSQDTFNYNEQFF
cdr3_nt: TGTGCCAGCAGCCAAGATACCTTTAACTACAATGAGCAGTTCTTC
d_call: .
j_call: TRBJ2-1
v_call: TRBV3-1/TRBV3-2
cdr3_length: 15
clone_size: .

cdr3_aa: CASSQTTPNSNQPQHF
cdr3_nt: TGTGCCAGCTCCCAAACTACGCCGAATAGCAATCAGCCCCAGCATTTT
d_call: .
j_call: TRBJ1-5
v_call: TRBV18
cdr3_length: 16
clone_size: .

cdr3_aa: CASKTPGGDEQYF
cdr3_nt: TGTGCCAGCAAAACCCCGGGAGGGGACGAGCAGTACTTC
d_call: TRBD2
j_call: TRBJ2-7
v_call: TRBV6-5
cdr3_length: 13
clone_size: .

cdr3_aa: CASSLGRGHSYEQYF
cdr3_nt: TGTGCCAGCAGCTTAGGCAGGGGCCACTCCTACGAGCAGTACTTC
d_call: .
j_call: TRBJ2-7
v_call: TRBV11-2
cdr3_length: 15
clone_size: .